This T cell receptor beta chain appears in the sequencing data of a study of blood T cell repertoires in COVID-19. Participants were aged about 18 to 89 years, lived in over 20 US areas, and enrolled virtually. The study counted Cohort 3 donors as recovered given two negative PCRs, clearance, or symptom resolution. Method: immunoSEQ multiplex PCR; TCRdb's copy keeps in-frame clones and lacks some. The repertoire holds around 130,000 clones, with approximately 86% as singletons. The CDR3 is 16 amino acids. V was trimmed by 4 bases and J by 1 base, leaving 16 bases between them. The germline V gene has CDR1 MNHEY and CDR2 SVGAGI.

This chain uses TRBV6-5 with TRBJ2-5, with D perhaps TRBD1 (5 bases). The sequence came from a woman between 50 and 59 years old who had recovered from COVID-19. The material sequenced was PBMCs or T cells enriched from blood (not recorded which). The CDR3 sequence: CASSSNYYQGQETQYF. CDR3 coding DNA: TGTGCCAGCAGTTCTAATTATTACCAGGGCCAAGAGACCCAGTACTTC.